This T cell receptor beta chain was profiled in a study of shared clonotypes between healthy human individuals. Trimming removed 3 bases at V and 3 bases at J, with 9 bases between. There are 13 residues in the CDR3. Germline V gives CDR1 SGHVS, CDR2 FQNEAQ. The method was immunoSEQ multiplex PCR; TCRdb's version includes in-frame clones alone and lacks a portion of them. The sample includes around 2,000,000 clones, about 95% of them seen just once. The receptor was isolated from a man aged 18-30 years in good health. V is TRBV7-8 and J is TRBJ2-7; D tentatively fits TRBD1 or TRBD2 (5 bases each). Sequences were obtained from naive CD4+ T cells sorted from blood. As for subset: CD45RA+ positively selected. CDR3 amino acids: CASSLGRVYEQYF. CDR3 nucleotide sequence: TGTGCCAGCAGCTTGGGGCGGGTCTACGAGCAGTACTTC.